The sequence of this T cell receptor beta chain was determined in a study of cytomegalovirus exposure and HLA in healthy donors. J was trimmed by 4 bases and V by 1 base; bases with no gene match: 11. The V gene's germline CDR1 is SGHDT and CDR2 YYEEEE. This CDR3 has 18 amino acids. Use of 60 Vbeta and 13 Jbeta primers characterized the PCR. The method was immunoSEQ multiplex PCR; TCRdb's version includes in-frame clones alone and lacks a portion of them. The top ten clones hold roughly 4.7% of a sample with 110,000 to 150,000 clones, about 72% of them seen once. The chain joins TRBV5-6 to TRBJ1-2; 12 bases fit TRBD1. The sequenced sample consisted of PBMCs. This TCR was recovered from a man aged 55-75 years in good health and CMV-seronegative. This chain's CDR3 is CASSLRDRGRWDLYGYTF. The CDR3 DNA reads as TGTGCCAGCAGCTTGCGGGACAGGGGGCGCTGGGACCTCTATGGCTACACCTTC.